Below, 17 T cell receptor beta chains from the same sample are listed, as sequenced in a study of siplizumab effects on memory and regulatory T cells. Repertoires were generated with immunoSEQ multiplex PCR, while TCRdb's copy carries only in-frame clones and drops some. The sample has some 70,000 clones; about 90% are singletons. Sequenced material: Tregs sorted from blood. These receptors all stem from a human donor in good health.

Written as DNA, the CDR3 is TGCGCCAGCAGCTTGGATAGGGACACTGAAGCTTTCTTT. This encodes CASSLDRDTEAFF. The chain is built from TRBV5-1 and TRBJ1-1, with D hard to call. Germline CDR1 is SGHRS and CDR2 is YFSETQ. The ends were cut back, 0 bases at V and 3 bases at J, with 6 bases in the middle. CDR3 length: 13 amino acids.

The rearrangement joins TRBV6-5 to TRBJ2-7, with a possible D match to TRBD1 (5 bases). V gave up 6 bases and J gave up 9 bases, with 12 bases separating them. This CDR3 has 11 amino acids. The germline V gene encodes CDR1 MNHEY and CDR2 SVGAGI. The DNA of the CDR3 is TGTGCCAGCAGCCGCAGGGTGTGGCAGTACTTC. It encodes CASSRRVWQYF.

V is TRBV2 and J is TRBJ2-4; no reliable D call. V was shortened by 2 bases and J by 0 bases, with 11 bases between the two germline ends. The CDR3 spans 16 residues. Germline V gives CDR1 SNHLY, CDR2 FYNNEI. In DNA form, the CDR3 reads TGTGCCAGCAGTGAATTCAGGAGCCTAGCCAAAAACATTCAGTACTTC. Encoded protein: CASSEFRSLAKNIQYF. Together with reference TRBV2 and TRBJ2-4, the CDR3 gives the full variable domain: EPEVTQTPSHQVTQMGQEVILRCVPISNHLYFYWYRQILGQKVEFLVSFYNNEISEKSEIFDDQFSVERPDGSNFTLKIRSTKLEDSAMYFCASSEFRSLAKNIQYFGAGTRLSVL.

J is TRBJ2-3 and V is TRBV9; D is possibly TRBD1 (6 bases). V gave up 0 bases and J gave up 1 base, with 6 bases separating them. Per the germline V gene, CDR1 is SGDLS and CDR2 is YYNGEE. The CDR3 sequence is 14 residues long. CDR3 DNA: TGTGCCAGCAGCGTAGACAGGGGCACAGATACGCAGTATTTT. Translated, it gives CASSVDRGTDTQYF.

The J gene is TRBJ2-7, the V gene TRBV6-6, with a tentative D call TRBD1 (5 bases). Germline V lookup: CDR1 MNHNY, CDR2 SVGAGI (reference sequence). The CDR3 covers 13 residues. Trimming cost V 2 bases and J 4 bases, with 9 bases left between them. CDR3 loop: CASSYNGQYEQYF. The CDR3 coding sequence is TGTGCCAGCAGTTACAACGGACAATACGAGCAGTACTTC.

The rearrangement joins TRBV29-1 to TRBJ2-1, with D possibly being TRBD1 or TRBD2 (5 bases each). The CDR3 has 10 residues. CDR1 and CDR2 (germline): SQVTM, ANQGSEA. Between the trimmed V and J ends, which lost 1 base and 10 bases, there was a span of 5 bases. The chain's CDR3 is CSVEGGEQFF. DNA for the CDR3: TGCAGCGTTGAAGGGGGGGAGCAGTTCTTC.

The rearrangement links TRBV27 to TRBJ1-4; 9 bases are shared with TRBD1. The trim removed 5 bases at V and 11 bases at J, leaving 15 bases unmatched. Germline V gene sequence: CDR1 MNHEY, CDR2 SMNVEV (reference sequence). The CDR3 is 16 amino acids. The CDR3 is CASSHGTGNAPGKLFF. The DNA for the CDR3 is TGTGCCAGCAGTCACGGGACAGGGAACGCCCCGGGCAAACTGTTTTTT. Full variable domain (outside the CDR3, taken from reference TRBV27 and TRBJ1-4): EAQVTQNPRYLITVTGKKLTVTCSQNMNHEYMSWYRQDPGLGLRQIYYSMNVEVTDKGDVPEGYKVSRKEKRNFPLILESPSPNQTSLYFCASSHGTGNAPGKLFFGSGTQLSVL.

CDR3 DNA sequence: TGTGCCAGCAGCTTAGACGCACTAGCGGGGGTGAACAATGAGCAGTTCTTC. Residues: CASSLDALAGVNNEQFF. The chain combines TRBV7-9 with TRBJ2-1; 11 bases line up with TRBD2. The V and J ends lost 1 base and 5 bases, in that order; junction bases with no gene match: 7. CDR3 size: 17 residues. Germline CDR1 and CDR2: SEHNR and FQNEAQ (reference sequence).

The chain recombines TRBV7-9 with TRBJ2-7, with 10 bases lining up with TRBD1. Trimming at V came to 3 bases and at J to 5 bases, leaving 7 bases not matched to a gene. CDR3 size: 15 residues. The germline gives CDR1 SEHNR, CDR2 FQNEAQ (reference sequence). CDR3 protein: CASSFYGTGVHEQYF. As DNA, the CDR3 is TGTGCCAGCAGCTTTTACGGGACAGGGGTACACGAGCAGTACTTC.

V gene TRBV6-5 combines with J gene TRBJ2-2; the D gene is possibly TRBD2 (6 bases). Germline V gene sequence: CDR1 MNHEY, CDR2 SVGAGI. The CDR3 loop spans 14 amino acids. V was trimmed by 2 bases and J by 6 bases, leaving 10 bases between them. The CDR3 bases are TGTGCCAGCAGTTACGGGGGGTCCCCCGGGGAGCTGTTTTTT. It yields the protein CASSYGGSPGELFF.

This chain joins TRBV10-1 and TRBJ2-7; a weak D match, TRBD2 (6 bases). The CDR3 sequence is 14 residues long. Trimming stripped 4 bases from V and 6 bases from J, with 16 bases between. The germline CDR1 and CDR2 sequences are WNHNN and SYGVQD (reference sequence). The CDR3 coding sequence is TGCGCCAGCAGTGGGGGACTGGGTATCAGCGAGCAGTACTTC. Translated: CASSGGLGISEQYF.

The chain recombines TRBV5-1 with TRBJ2-1; D unclear. The germline V gene has CDR1 SGHRS and CDR2 YFSETQ. Trimming left V 7 bases short and J 9 bases short, with 11 bases between. The CDR3 contains 11 residues. CDR3 region: CASRIEVEQFF. In DNA form, the CDR3 reads TGCGCCAGCCGAATCGAGGTTGAGCAGTTCTTC.

The V call is TRBV14, the J call TRBJ1-2, with D possibly matching TRBD1 (6 bases). In germline, CDR1 is SGHDN, CDR2 FVKESK. This CDR3 spans 15 amino acids. V was trimmed by 0 bases and J by 6 bases, leaving 14 bases between them. The CDR3 DNA is TGTGCCAGCAGCCAAGAGGGACATTCTCTTGATGGCTACACCTTC. Amino acid sequence: CASSQEGHSLDGYTF.

The V gene is TRBV7-8, the J gene TRBJ2-7; 7 nucleotides align to TRBD1. The CDR3 has 13 amino acids. Germline CDR1 reads SGHVS; CDR2 reads FQNEAQ. J gave up 5 bases and V 3 bases, and 4 bases lay outside the gene matches. CDR3 loop: CASSLRGLNEQYF. The CDR3 nucleotides read TGTGCCAGCAGCTTGAGGGGGCTCAACGAGCAGTACTTC. Looking up the rest from reference TRBV7-8 and TRBJ2-7 gives the full variable domain: GAGVSQSPRYKVAKRGQDVALRCDPISGHVSLFWYQQALGQGPEFLTYFQNEAQLDKSGLPSDRFFAERPEGSVSTLKIQRTQQEDSAVYLCASSLRGLNEQYFGPGTRLTVT.

This chain joins TRBV6-6 and TRBJ2-3; 14 bases are shared with TRBD2. With V trimmed by 5 bases and J by 4 bases, 5 bases remained unmatched. CDR1 is MNHNY and CDR2 is SVGAGI in the germline V gene (reference sequence). This CDR3 comprises 16 residues. The CDR3 coding sequence is TGTGCCAGCAGTAGGGGACTAGCGGGAGTGGCAGATACGCAGTATTTT. Protein product: CASSRGLAGVADTQYF.

The J gene is TRBJ2-5, the V gene TRBV18; D may be TRBD2 (5 bases). V gave up 3 bases and J gave up 7 bases, with 15 bases separating them. CDR3 length equals 14 residues. In germline, CDR1 is KGHSH, CDR2 LQKENI. Here the CDR3 DNA reads TGTGCCAGCTCACCGTCGGGGTCCCTCGGGACCCAGTACTTC. Translated: CASSPSGSLGTQYF.

This chain joins TRBV19 and TRBJ2-7; no firm D call. CDR3 length equals 15 residues. CDR1 is LNHDA, CDR2 SQIVND, per germline (reference sequence). Deletions cut 5 bases from V and 2 bases from J, with 16 bases between. As DNA, the CDR3 is TGTGCCAGTAGTCTCTCCCCCACCGAGACCTACGAGCAGTACTTC. It codes for CASSLSPTETYEQYF.